These 16 T cell receptor beta chains were all obtained from the same sample, sequenced in a study of blood T cell repertoires in COVID-19. Only in-frame clones appear in the TCRdb table, and some are missing; sequencing was by immunoSEQ multiplex PCR. In the table there are about 190,000 clones, more than 70% of which are singletons. The sequenced sample consisted of peripheral blood. All receptors derive from a woman older than 75 with active or convalescent COVID-19.

This chain joins TRBV6-2 or TRBV6-3 and TRBJ2-7; D not resolved. The CDR3 sequence is 14 residues long. Germline CDR1 reads MNHEY; CDR2 reads SVGEGT. V lost 5 bases and J lost 4, with 15 bases in between. The CDR3 reads CASSIAGRLYEQYF. The CDR3 DNA reads TGTGCCAGCAGTATCGCCGGCAGGTTGTACGAGCAGTACTTC.

V gene TRBV11-2 combines with J gene TRBJ2-2, with TRBD2 as a possible D gene (6 bases). The CDR3 loop spans 18 amino acids. Germline values: CDR1 SGHAT, CDR2 FQNNGV. Trimming cost V 3 bases and J 0 bases, with 17 bases left between them. The chain's CDR3 is CASSLSPSGAANTGELFF. The CDR3 DNA is TGTGCCAGCAGCTTGTCCCCCTCGGGAGCAGCGAACACCGGGGAGCTGTTTTTT.

This chain connects TRBV19 to TRBJ2-7; tentative D call: TRBD1 (5 bases). The CDR3 is made up of 14 amino acids. From germline, CDR1 is LNHDA and CDR2 SQIVND (reference sequence). V was trimmed by 3 bases and J by 0 bases, leaving 9 bases between them. The DNA for the CDR3 is TGTGCCAGTAGTATCCGACAGAGCTCCTACGAGCAGTACTTC. It translates to CASSIRQSSYEQYF.

The chain links TRBV28 to TRBJ1-2; a weak D match, TRBD1 (5 bases). CDR1 and CDR2 (germline): MDHEN, SYDVKM. V was shortened by 4 bases and J by 8 bases, with 17 bases between the two germline ends. There are 14 residues in the CDR3. The CDR3, as DNA: TGTGCCAGCAGTTCATGGGGGTTTAGCGACGGCTACACCTTC. Its protein product is CASSSWGFSDGYTF.

This rearrangement joins TRBV2 to TRBJ2-1; tentative D call: TRBD1 (5 bases). Between the trimmed V and J ends, which lost 8 bases and 4 bases, there was a span of 9 bases. The CDR3 extends over 12 amino acids. Per the germline V gene, CDR1 is SNHLY and CDR2 is FYNNEI. Here the CDR3 DNA reads TGTGCCAGCCTTGACAGTTACAATGAGCAGTTCTTC. Its translation is CASLDSYNEQFF. Combining the CDR3 with reference TRBV2 and TRBJ2-1 gives the whole variable domain EPEVTQTPSHQVTQMGQEVILRCVPISNHLYFYWYRQILGQKVEFLVSFYNNEISEKSEIFDDQFSVERPDGSNFTLKIRSTKLEDSAMYFCASLDSYNEQFFGPGTRLTVL.

V and J are TRBV10-3 and TRBJ2-2; the match to TRBD1 covers 7 bases. The CDR3 loop spans 15 amino acids. Germline V CDR1 and CDR2: ENHRY, SYGVKD. V lost 3 bases and J lost 4; bases outside the gene matches: 5. CDR3 coding DNA: TGTGCCATCAGTGAAGGGGGCGCCCGCACCGGGGAGCTGTTTTTT. It yields the protein CAISEGGARTGELFF.

V and J are TRBV28 and TRBJ1-2; 9 bases match TRBD1. Germline CDR1 reads MDHEN; CDR2 reads SYDVKM. V was pared by 7 bases and J by 6 bases, with 3 bases of the junction left unmatched. This CDR3 is 12 amino acids long. This CDR3 is CASKRTGDGYTF. CDR3 bases: TGTGCCAGCAAGAGGACAGGGGATGGCTACACCTTC.

The chain is built from TRBV30 and TRBJ2-4; D gene ambiguous. The germline gives CDR1 GTSNPN, CDR2 SVGIG (reference sequence). The CDR3 is 12 amino acids. V was shortened by 0 bases and J by 5 bases, with 5 bases between the two germline ends. For the CDR3, the DNA is TGTGCCTGGAGTGTACAACAAAACATTCAGTACTTC. It yields the protein CAWSVQQNIQYF. The full variable domain, with the rest looked up from reference TRBV30 and TRBJ2-4, is SQTIHQWPATLVQPVGSPLSLECTVEGTSNPNLYWYRQAAGRGLQLLFYSVGIGQISSEVPQNLSASRPQDRQFILSSKKLLLSDSGFYLCAWSVQQNIQYFGAGTRLSVL.

V is TRBV5-5 and J is TRBJ1-1; maybe TRBD1 (6 bases). Germline assignment: CDR1 SGHKS and CDR2 YYEKEE (reference sequence). V was pared by 4 bases and J by 1 base, with 14 bases between. CDR3 length: 15 amino acids. The CDR3: CASSTLGQPNTEAFF. The CDR3 nucleotides read TGTGCCAGCAGCACCCTAGGACAGCCGAACACTGAAGCTTTCTTT.

This chain links TRBV5-1 with TRBJ2-5; no definite D call. Trimming cost V 1 base and J 2 bases, with 9 bases left between them. There are 14 residues in the CDR3. CDR1 and CDR2 from the germline V gene are SGHRS and YFSETQ. The CDR3 DNA reads as TGCGCCAGCAGCTTGCTGGCAGTTCAAGAGACCCAGTACTTC. Translated: CASSLLAVQETQYF.

This clone was counted only a few times. V and J are TRBV7-9 and TRBJ1-5; D possibly corresponds to TRBD1 (5 bases). In germline, CDR1 is SEHNR, CDR2 FQNEAQ (reference sequence). Trimming took 1 base from V and 0 from J, leaving 19 bases between them. CDR3 length equals 19 residues. CDR3 residues: CASSLVLGRIQGSNQPQHF. The CDR3 nucleotides are TGTGCCAGCAGCTTAGTATTGGGTCGCATCCAGGGTAGCAATCAGCCCCAGCATTTT.

V usage is TRBV11-2 and J usage is TRBJ2-7, with D possibly TRBD1 on 5 matching bases. The CDR3 length is 14 residues. Trimming left V 4 bases short and J 4 bases short, with 14 bases between. The germline CDR1 and CDR2 sequences are SGHAT and FQNNGV. Written as DNA, the CDR3 is TGTGCCAGCAGCTCCACAGGAAATAGGTACGAGCAGTACTTC. Residues: CASSSTGNRYEQYF.

This sequence joins TRBV7-9 and TRBJ1-1, with 10 bases aligning to TRBD1. V dropped 7 bases and J dropped 1; count of bases not matched to a gene: 6. The CDR3 consists of 15 residues. Per germline, CDR1 SEHNR and CDR2 FQNEAQ (reference sequence). The CDR3 sequence is CASTDRQGANTEAFF. The CDR3 DNA reads TGTGCCAGCACCGATAGACAGGGGGCGAACACTGAAGCTTTCTTT.

This clone was detected a few times. The chain employs TRBV19 and TRBJ1-6, with 8 positions matching TRBD1. CDR3 length: 17 residues. Per the germline V gene, CDR1 is LNHDA and CDR2 is SQIVND (reference sequence). V lost 5 bases, J lost 2 bases, and 8 bases stayed unmatched. Here the CDR3 reads CASSPRQGTPYNSPLHF. The CDR3 bases are TGTGCCAGTAGTCCCCGACAGGGGACGCCCTATAATTCACCCCTCCACTTT.

The V and J genes are TRBV5-8 and TRBJ2-5; D perhaps matches TRBD1 (5 bases). The CDR3 extends over 16 amino acids. The germline CDR1 and CDR2 sequences are SGHTS and YDEGEE. The germline V and J ends were trimmed by 2 bases and 3 bases, with 17 bases remaining between them. The CDR3: CASSFRLGLGEETQYF. In DNA, the CDR3 is TGTGCCAGCAGCTTCCGTCTAGGCCTAGGGGAAGAGACCCAGTACTTC.

The V gene is TRBV27, the J gene TRBJ1-3, with 8 bases aligning to TRBD1. Trimming took 7 bases from V and 8 from J; bases not matched to a gene: 13. This CDR3 has 15 amino acids. Germline CDR1 reads MNHEY; CDR2 reads SMNVEV (reference sequence). The CDR3 DNA reads as TGTGCCAGCAAGCCAAAACCGGGACAGGCCCACACCATATATTTT. Encoded protein: CASKPKPGQAHTIYF.